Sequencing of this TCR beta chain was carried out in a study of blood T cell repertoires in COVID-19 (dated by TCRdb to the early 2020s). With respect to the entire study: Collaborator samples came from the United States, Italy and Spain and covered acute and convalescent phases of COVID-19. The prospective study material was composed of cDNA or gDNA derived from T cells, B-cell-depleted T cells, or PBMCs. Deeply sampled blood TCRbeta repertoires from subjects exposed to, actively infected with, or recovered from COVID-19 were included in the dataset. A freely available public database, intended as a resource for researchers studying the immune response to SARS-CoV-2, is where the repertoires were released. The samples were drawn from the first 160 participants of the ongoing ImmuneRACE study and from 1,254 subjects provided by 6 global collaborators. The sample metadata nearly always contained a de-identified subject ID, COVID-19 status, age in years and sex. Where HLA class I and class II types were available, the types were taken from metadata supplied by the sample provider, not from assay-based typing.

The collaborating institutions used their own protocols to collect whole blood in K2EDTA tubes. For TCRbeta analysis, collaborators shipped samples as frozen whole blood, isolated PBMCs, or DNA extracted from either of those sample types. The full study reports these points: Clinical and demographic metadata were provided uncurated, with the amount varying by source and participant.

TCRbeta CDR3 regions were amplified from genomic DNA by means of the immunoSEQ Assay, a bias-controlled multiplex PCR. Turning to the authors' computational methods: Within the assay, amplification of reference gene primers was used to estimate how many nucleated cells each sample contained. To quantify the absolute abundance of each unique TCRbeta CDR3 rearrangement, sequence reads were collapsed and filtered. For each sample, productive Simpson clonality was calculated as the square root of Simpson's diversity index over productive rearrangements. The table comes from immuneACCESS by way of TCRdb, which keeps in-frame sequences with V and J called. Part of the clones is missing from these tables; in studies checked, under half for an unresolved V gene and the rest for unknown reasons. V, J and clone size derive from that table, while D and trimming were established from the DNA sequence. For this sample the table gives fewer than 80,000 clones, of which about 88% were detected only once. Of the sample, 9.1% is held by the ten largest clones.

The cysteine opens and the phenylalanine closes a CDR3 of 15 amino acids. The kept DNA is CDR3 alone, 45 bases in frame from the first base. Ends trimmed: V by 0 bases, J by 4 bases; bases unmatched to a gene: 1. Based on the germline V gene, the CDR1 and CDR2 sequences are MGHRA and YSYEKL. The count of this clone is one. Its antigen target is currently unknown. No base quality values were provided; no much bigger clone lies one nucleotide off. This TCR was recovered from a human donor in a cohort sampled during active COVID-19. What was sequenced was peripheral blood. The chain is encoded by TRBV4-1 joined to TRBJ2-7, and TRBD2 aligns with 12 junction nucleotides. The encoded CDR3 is CASSQEGLAGYEQYF. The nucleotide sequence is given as TGCGCCAGCAGCCAAGAGGGACTAGCGGGTTACGAGCAGTACTTC.